Below, 3 T cell receptor beta chains from the same sample are listed, as sequenced in a study of T-cell memory formation after mild COVID-19. TCRdb independently ran MiXCR on the 5' RACE reads; one entry per CDR3 protein. The sample has roughly 550,000 distinct CDR3 sequences; around 21% are singletons. Sequenced sample: PBMCs or a T cell subset sorted from them (not recorded which). The receptor source for this set is an adult woman who had mild COVID-19 (a few samples of this study predate the infection). Cell type and time point are not known.

This clonotype was counted a few times. V usage is TRBV6-4 and J usage is TRBJ1-1; maybe TRBD1 (6 bases). The CDR3 length is 15 residues. The germline V gene encodes CDR1 MRHNA and CDR2 SNTAGT. Deletions cut 3 bases from V and 5 bases from J, with 16 bases between. This CDR3 is CASSEEGTGITEAFF. The CDR3 nucleotides read TGTGCCAGCAGTGAAGAGGGAACAGGGATAACTGAAGCTTTCTTT.

This clonotype was seen more than once but under ten times. The chain links TRBV6-2 or TRBV6-3 to TRBJ2-1; D is unclear. This CDR3 comprises 13 residues. V lost 2 bases to trimming and J lost 7 bases, with 9 bases between them. Germline V CDR1 and CDR2: MNHEY, SVGEGT. The CDR3 region has the DNA TGTGCCAGCAGTTACGAACGGTTGAATGAGCAGTTCTTC. As protein: CASSYERLNEQFF.

This clonotype has just a few counts. The chain's CDR3 is CASSLDGLPETQYF. CDR3 nucleotides: TGCGCCAGCAGCTTGGACGGGTTACCAGAGACCCAGTACTTC. The chain joins TRBV5-1 to TRBJ2-5; D unclear. Germline V gene lookup returns CDR1 SGHRS and CDR2 YFSETQ. This CDR3 is 14 amino acids long. V dropped 0 bases and J dropped 4 bases, with 10 bases sitting between them.